The clone carrying this T cell receptor (beta chain) was observed a handful of times. This entry belongs to a study of CD8+ T cells in alopecia areata. Germline-derived CDR1 and CDR2 are LNHDA and SQIVND (reference sequence). With 8 bases removed from V and 5 bases from J, the gap between germline ends came to 9 bases. CDR3 length: 12 residues. Treatment of the sample: oral pan-JAK inhibitor, 5-10 mg twice daily. Lesional scalp tissue (obtained by punch biopsy) and peripheral blood were collected from alopecia areata patients. cDNA reverse transcribed from extracted RNA served as the sequencing template. Data came from immunoSEQ multiplex PCR; TCRdb stores just in-frame clones and leaves some out. Counted here are fewer than 350,000 clones, roughly 64% occurring once; the ten biggest clones make up approximately 1.8%.

The V call is TRBV19, the J call TRBJ1-4; D unresolved. Here the sequenced sample was CD4+ T cells sorted from blood, taken at week 24, from a patient treated with tofacitinib. This TCR was sampled from a human donor with alopecia areata. The CDR3 protein is CASCKSNEKLFF. DNA for the CDR3: TGTGCCAGTTGTAAGTCGAATGAAAAACTGTTTTTT.